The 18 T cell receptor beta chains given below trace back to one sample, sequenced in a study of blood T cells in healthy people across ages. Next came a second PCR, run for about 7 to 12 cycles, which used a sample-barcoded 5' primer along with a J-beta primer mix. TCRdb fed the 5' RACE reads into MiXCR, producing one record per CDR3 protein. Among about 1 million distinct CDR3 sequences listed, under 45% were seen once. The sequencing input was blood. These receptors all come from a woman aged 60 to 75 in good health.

The CDR3 protein is CASSLFGGRETQYF. CDR3 sequence (DNA): TGTGCCAGCAGTTTATTCGGGGGCCGAGAGACCCAGTACTTC. The chain links TRBV27 to TRBJ2-5; possibly TRBD1 or TRBD2 for D (6 bases each). Deletions cut 1 base from V and 4 bases from J, with 10 bases between. This CDR3 has 14 residues. Germline lookup yields CDR1 MNHEY and CDR2 SMNVEV (reference sequence).

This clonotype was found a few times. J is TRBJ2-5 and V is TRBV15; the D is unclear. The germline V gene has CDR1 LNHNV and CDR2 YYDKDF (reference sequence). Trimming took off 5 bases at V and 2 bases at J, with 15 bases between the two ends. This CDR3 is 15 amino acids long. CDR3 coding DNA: TGTGCCACCAGCTTAAACCCTTGGAGACAAGAGACCCAGTACTTC. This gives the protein CATSLNPWRQETQYF.

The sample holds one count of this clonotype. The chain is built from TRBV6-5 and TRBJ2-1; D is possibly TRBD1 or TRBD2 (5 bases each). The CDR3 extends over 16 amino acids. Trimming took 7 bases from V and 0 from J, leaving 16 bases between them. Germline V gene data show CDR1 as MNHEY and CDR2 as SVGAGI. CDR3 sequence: CASTQLEGTSYNEQFF. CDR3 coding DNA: TGTGCCAGCACCCAGTTAGAGGGGACCTCCTACAATGAGCAGTTCTTC.

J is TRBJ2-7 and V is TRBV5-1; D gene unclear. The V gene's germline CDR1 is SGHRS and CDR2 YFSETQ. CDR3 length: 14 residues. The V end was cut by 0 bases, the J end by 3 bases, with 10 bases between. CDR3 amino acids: CASSLGQSHYEQYF. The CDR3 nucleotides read TGCGCCAGCAGCTTGGGGCAGTCCCACTACGAGCAGTACTTC.

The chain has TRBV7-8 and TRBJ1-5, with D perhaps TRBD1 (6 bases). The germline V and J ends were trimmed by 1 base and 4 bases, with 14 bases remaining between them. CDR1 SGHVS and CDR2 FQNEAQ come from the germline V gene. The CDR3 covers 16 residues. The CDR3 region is CASSLDDRRLNQPQHF. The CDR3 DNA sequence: TGTGCCAGCAGCTTAGACGACAGGAGACTGAATCAGCCCCAGCATTTT.

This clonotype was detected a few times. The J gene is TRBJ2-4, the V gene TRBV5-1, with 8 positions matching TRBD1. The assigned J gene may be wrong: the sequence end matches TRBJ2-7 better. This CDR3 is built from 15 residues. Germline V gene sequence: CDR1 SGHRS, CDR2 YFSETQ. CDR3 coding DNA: TGCGCCAGCAGCAACGACCGGGACAGGAGCTACGAGCAGTACTTC. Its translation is CASSNDRDRSYEQYF.

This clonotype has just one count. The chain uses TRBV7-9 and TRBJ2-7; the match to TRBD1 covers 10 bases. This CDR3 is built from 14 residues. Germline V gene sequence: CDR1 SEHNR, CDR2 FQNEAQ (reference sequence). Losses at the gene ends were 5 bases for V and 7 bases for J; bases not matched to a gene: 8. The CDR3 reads CASSHPDRGHEQYF. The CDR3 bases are TGTGCCAGCAGCCATCCCGACAGGGGGCATGAGCAGTACTTC.

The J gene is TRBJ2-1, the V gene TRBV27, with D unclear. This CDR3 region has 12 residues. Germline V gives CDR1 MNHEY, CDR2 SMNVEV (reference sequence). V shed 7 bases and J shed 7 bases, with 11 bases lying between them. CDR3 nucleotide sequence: TGTGCCAGCACCCCCAACGGGAATGAGCAGTTCTTC. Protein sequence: CASTPNGNEQFF.

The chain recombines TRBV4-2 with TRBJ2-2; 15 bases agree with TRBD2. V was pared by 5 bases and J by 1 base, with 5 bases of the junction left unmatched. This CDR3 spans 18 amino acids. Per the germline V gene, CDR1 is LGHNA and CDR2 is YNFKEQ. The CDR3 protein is CASSWGLAGGGNTGELFF. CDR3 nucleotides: TGTGCCAGCAGCTGGGGACTAGCGGGAGGCGGGAACACCGGGGAGCTGTTTTTT.

The CDR3 loop is CSARDGQTYNEQYF. CDR3 coding DNA: TGCAGTGCTAGAGACGGACAGACCTACAATGAGCAGTACTTC. The genes are TRBV20-1 and TRBJ2-1; a weak D match, TRBD1 (6 bases). The assigned J gene may be wrong: the sequence end matches TRBJ2-7 better. The V gene's germline CDR1 is DFQATT and CDR2 SNEGSKA (reference sequence). This CDR3 region has 14 residues.

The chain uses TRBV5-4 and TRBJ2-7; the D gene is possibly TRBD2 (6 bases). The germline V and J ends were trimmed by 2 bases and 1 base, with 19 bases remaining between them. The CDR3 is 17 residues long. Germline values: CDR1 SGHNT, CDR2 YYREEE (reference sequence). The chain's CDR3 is CASSFSGLGGTSYEQYF. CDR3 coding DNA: TGTGCCAGCAGCTTTTCAGGGTTAGGCGGGACGTCCTACGAGCAGTACTTC.

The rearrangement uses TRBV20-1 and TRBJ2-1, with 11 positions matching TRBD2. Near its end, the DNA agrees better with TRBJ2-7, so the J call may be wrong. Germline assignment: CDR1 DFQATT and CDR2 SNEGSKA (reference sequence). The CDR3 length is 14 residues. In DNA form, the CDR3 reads TGCAGTGCCCCCCTAGCGGGGGGTGGGTATGAGCAGTACTTC. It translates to CSAPLAGGGYEQYF.

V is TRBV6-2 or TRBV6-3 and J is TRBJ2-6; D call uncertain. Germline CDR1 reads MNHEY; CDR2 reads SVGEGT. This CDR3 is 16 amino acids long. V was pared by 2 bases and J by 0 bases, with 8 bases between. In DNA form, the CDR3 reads TGTGCCAGCAGTTACGACGTTCACTCTGGGGCCAACGTCCTGACTTTC. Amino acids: CASSYDVHSGANVLTF.

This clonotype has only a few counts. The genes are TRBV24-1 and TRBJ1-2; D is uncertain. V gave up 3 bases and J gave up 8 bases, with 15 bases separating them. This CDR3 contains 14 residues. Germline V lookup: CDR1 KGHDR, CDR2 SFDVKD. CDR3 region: CATSDVWEGGGYTF. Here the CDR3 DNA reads TGTGCCACCAGTGATGTGTGGGAGGGCGGCGGCTACACCTTC.

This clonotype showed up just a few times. CDR3 sequence: CSARDLRAESSYEQYF. For the CDR3, the DNA is TGCAGTGCTAGAGATCTTCGAGCGGAGAGCTCCTACGAGCAGTACTTC. The rearrangement uses TRBV20-1 and TRBJ2-7; tentative D call: TRBD2 (5 bases). Germline values: CDR1 DFQATT, CDR2 SNEGSKA (reference sequence). The CDR3 sequence is 16 residues long. V was cut by 0 bases and J by 0 bases, with 15 bases left in between.

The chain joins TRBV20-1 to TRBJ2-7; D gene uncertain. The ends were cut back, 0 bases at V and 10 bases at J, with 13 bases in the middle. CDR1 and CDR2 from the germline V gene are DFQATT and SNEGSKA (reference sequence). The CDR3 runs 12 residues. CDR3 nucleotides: TGCAGTGCTAGAGAATCGCCGGCTACCCAGTACTTC. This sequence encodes CSARESPATQYF.

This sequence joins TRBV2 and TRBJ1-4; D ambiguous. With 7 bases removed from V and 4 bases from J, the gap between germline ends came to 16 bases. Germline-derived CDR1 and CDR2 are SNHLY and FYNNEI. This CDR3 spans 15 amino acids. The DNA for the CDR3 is TGTGCCAGCAAGAAGGAACAGACACGTAATGAAAAACTGTTTTTT. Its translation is CASKKEQTRNEKLFF.

The CDR3 region has the DNA TGTGCCAGCAGCGACCGGGACAGGCAGGAAAAACTGTTTTTT. Amino acids: CASSDRDRQEKLFF. This chain connects TRBV5-6 to TRBJ1-4; 8 bases are shared with TRBD1. Unmatched junction bases numbered 7, after V lost 4 bases and J lost 8 bases. This CDR3 is 14 amino acids long. The germline V gene has CDR1 SGHDT and CDR2 YYEEEE.